This TCR beta chain was documented in a study of blood T cell repertoires in COVID-19. For the study at large: Both acute and convalescent COVID-19 samples were obtained from the United States, Italy and Spain. T cells, B-cell-depleted T cells, or PBMCs supplied cDNA or gDNA.

Produced via immunoSEQ multiplex PCR; TCRdb's table is partial and in-frame only. The table shows 150,000 or so clones, with about 85% occurring only once. CDR1 is SGHDT, CDR2 YYEEEE, per germline. This CDR3 is built from 16 residues. The V end was cut by 0 bases, the J end by 0 bases, with 11 bases between. Sequencing was performed on peripheral blood. The receptor's source is a human donor with acute or convalescent COVID-19. The donor label of this sample is uncertain. This sequence joins TRBV5-6 and TRBJ2-3; unclear D gene. CDR3 protein: CASSLVLGASTDTQYF. The CDR3 bases are TGTGCCAGCAGCTTGGTTTTAGGAGCTAGCACAGATACGCAGTATTTT.